This is a list of T cell receptor beta chains from one sample in a study of cytomegalovirus exposure and HLA in healthy donors. TCRdb's table, derived via immunoSEQ multiplex PCR, lists solely in-frame clones and lacks some. Of around 150,000 clones in the sample, around three quarters are singletons; the top ten hold 6.8%. Source material: PBMCs. The receptors stem from a man between 35 and 55 years old in good health and CMV-seropositive. The CDR3 runs from the conserved cysteine through the conserved F or W. The D gene is left open where the match is weak. Clone size is stated in some rows and not others, as once, few, many or a class when expanded.

DNA,CDR3,V,J,size,D
TGTGCCAGCAGCGTAGCCCCGCAGGGAATGAACACTGAAGCTTTCTTT,CASSVAPQGMNTEAFF,TRBV9,TRBJ1-1,.,.
TGTGCCTGGAGTGCCCCCGGGGCGGGAGGGGGATATACGCAGTATTTT,CAWSAPGAGGGYTQYF,TRBV30,TRBJ2-3,.,TRBD2
TGTGCCAGCAGTGATGCTGCGAACAGTATGTTGGAGACCCAGTACTTC,CASSDAANSMLETQYF,TRBV6-1,TRBJ2-5,.,.
TGTGCTAGTGGTCCGGTGGGGACAGCGCGCTCCTACGAGCAGTACTTC,CASGPVGTARSYEQYF,TRBV12-5,TRBJ2-7,.,TRBD1
TGCGCCAGCAGAGACAGCAGTTCTGGAAACACCATATATTTT,CASRDSSSGNTIYF,TRBV5-1,TRBJ1-3,once,.
TGTGCCATCGGGCCTAGCGGGGGGGCCTGGGAGCAGTACTTC,CAIGPSGGAWEQYF,TRBV10-3,TRBJ2-7,.,TRBD2
TGCGCCAGCAGCCCAAGTGGGGAAAACAGGGCCACTGAAGCTTTCTTT,CASSPSGENRATEAFF,TRBV5-1,TRBJ1-1,few,.
TGTGCCAGTACCGCTAGCGGGACTAGCGCCCTCAATGAGCAGTTCTTC,CASTASGTSALNEQFF,TRBV19,TRBJ2-1,.,TRBD2
TGTGCCAGCTCACCCCGGACAGGGGGCACTGGGGCCAACGTCCTGACTTTC,CASSPRTGGTGANVLTF,TRBV18,TRBJ2-6,.,TRBD1
TGCAGCGCAAGAGACACGGGCCGGGGCGAGCAGTACTTC,CSARDTGRGEQYF,TRBV29-1,TRBJ2-7,once,.
TGTGCCAGCAGCTGGGACAGCGGCTTAGATACGCAGTATTTT,CASSWDSGLDTQYF,TRBV28,TRBJ2-3,.,TRBD1
TGCGCCAGCAGCTTCGGGACAGGCCGGGGAGAAAAACTGTTTTTT,CASSFGTGRGEKLFF,TRBV4-3,TRBJ1-4,.,TRBD1
TGTGCCAGCAGCTTACAGGGCTACGAGCAGTACTTC,CASSLQGYEQYF,TRBV5-4,TRBJ2-7,.,.
TGTGCCAGCAGCTTTCTCCCACTTCAAGAGACCCAGTACTTC,CASSFLPLQETQYF,TRBV5-4,TRBJ2-5,.,.
TGCGCCAGCAGCGCGGATCCGCTAGCGGTTGGAGGGGAGCAGTACTTC,CASSADPLAVGGEQYF,TRBV5-1,TRBJ2-7,.,TRBD2
TGTGCCTGGAGTTTTGGGACTAGCGGTTACAATGAGCAGTTCTTC,CAWSFGTSGYNEQFF,TRBV30,TRBJ2-1,.,TRBD2
TGCGCCAGCAGTCAATCGGGACTAGCGGGGCGGGTGTTCAAGCAGTACTTC,CASSQSGLAGRVFKQYF,TRBV23-1,TRBJ2-7,.,TRBD2
TGTGCCAGCAGCTTAGGCTCAGGGTATCGCTACGAGCAGTACTTC,CASSLGSGYRYEQYF,TRBV11-3,TRBJ2-7,.,.
TGTGCCAGCAGCTTAGCGGGAAGCGGGAGGGGATCCTACGAGCAGTACTTC,CASSLAGSGRGSYEQYF,TRBV11-3,TRBJ2-7,.,TRBD2
TGTGCCACCAGCAGAGTGGTAGGGACAGCGAGCTCCTACGAGCAGTACTTC,CATSRVVGTASSYEQYF,TRBV15,TRBJ2-7,.,TRBD1
TGTGCCAGCAGCTTGGCCGGGACTCGGGGCAATGAGCAGTTCTTC,CASSLAGTRGNEQFF,TRBV7-3,TRBJ2-1,.,.
TGCGCCAGCAGCCCCTACAGGGAGCAGTACTTC,CASSPYREQYF,TRBV5-1,TRBJ2-7,medium-sized,.
TGTGCCAGCAGTTCCCGGACAGGGTTGACTGAAGCTTTCTTT,CASSSRTGLTEAFF,TRBV6-5,TRBJ1-1,.,TRBD1
TGTGCCAGCAGGAACTCGGGGGGGTCCTTTAATACGCAGTATTTT,CASRNSGGSFNTQYF,TRBV27,TRBJ2-3,.,TRBD2
TGTGCCAGCTCACCAGCGGGAGATCAGCCCCAGCATTTT,CASSPAGDQPQHF,TRBV18,TRBJ1-5,.,.
TGCGCCAGCAGCTCCCGGACAGGGGGAAGTAGTGGTGAAAAACTGTTTTTT,CASSSRTGGSSGEKLFF,TRBV5-1,TRBJ1-4,.,TRBD1
TGTGCCAGCTCACCGCTAGCGGGAGGAGAGACCGGGGAGCTGTTTTTT,CASSPLAGGETGELFF,TRBV18,TRBJ2-2,.,TRBD2
TGTGCTAGTGGTCCCAAACTAGCGGGACCCACAGATACGCAGTATTTT,CASGPKLAGPTDTQYF,TRBV12-5,TRBJ2-3,.,TRBD2
TGTGCCAGCAGCTTAATAGCGGGAGCCTACAATGAGCAGTTCTTC,CASSLIAGAYNEQFF,TRBV11-2,TRBJ2-1,.,TRBD2